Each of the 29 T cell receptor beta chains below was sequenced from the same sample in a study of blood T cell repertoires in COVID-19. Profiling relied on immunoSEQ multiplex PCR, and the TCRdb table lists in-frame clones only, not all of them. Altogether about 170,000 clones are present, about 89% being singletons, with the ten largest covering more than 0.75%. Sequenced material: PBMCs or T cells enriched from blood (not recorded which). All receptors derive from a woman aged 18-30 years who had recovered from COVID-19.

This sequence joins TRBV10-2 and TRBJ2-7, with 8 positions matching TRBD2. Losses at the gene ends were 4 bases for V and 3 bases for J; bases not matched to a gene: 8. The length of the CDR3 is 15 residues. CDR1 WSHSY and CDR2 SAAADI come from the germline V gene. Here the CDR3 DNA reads TGCGCCAGCAGTGTCGCCGGGACTAGAGGCTACGAGCAGTACTTC. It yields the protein CASSVAGTRGYEQYF.

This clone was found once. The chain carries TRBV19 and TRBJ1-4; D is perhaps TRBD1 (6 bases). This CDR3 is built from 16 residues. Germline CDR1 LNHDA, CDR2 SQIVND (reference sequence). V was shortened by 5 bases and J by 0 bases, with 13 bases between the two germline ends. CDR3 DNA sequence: TGTGCCAGTAGTGTTGGGGGCTTTGCAACTAATGAAAAACTGTTTTTT. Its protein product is CASSVGGFATNEKLFF.

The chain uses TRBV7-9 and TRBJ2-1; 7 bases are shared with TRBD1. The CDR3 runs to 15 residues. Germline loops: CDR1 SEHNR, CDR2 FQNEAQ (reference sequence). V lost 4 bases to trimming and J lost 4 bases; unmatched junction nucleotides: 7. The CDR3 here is CASSSRDSPYNEQFF. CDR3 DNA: TGTGCCAGCAGCTCCCGGGACAGCCCTTACAATGAGCAGTTCTTC.

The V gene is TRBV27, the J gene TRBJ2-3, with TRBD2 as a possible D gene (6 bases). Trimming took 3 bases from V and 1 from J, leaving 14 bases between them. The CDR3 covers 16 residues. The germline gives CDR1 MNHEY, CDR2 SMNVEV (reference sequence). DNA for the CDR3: TGTGCCAGCAGTTTGACAAGGAGGGTAGGCACAGATACGCAGTATTTT. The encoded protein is CASSLTRRVGTDTQYF.

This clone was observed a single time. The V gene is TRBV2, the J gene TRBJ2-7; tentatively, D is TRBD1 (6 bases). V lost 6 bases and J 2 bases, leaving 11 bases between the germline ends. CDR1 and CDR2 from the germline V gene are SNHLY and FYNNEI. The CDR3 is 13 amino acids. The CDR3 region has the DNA TGTGCCAGCAGCGAACAGGGCCCCTACGAGCAGTACTTC. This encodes CASSEQGPYEQYF.

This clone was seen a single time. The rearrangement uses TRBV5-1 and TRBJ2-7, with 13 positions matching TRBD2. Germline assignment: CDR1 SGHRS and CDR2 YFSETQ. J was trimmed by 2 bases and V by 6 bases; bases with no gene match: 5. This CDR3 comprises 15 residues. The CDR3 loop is CASMTGLAGTYEQYF. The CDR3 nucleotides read TGCGCCAGCATGACGGGACTAGCGGGAACCTACGAGCAGTACTTC. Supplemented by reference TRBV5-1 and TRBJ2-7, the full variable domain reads KAGVTQTPRYLIKTRGQQVTLSCSPISGHRSVSWYQQTPGQGLQFLFEYFSETQRNKGNFPGRFSGRQFSNSRSEMNVSTLELGDSALYLCASMTGLAGTYEQYFGPGTRLTVT.

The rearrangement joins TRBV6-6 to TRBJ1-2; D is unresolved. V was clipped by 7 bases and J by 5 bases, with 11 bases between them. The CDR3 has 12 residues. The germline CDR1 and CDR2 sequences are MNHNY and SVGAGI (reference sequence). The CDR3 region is CASIAGSYGYTF. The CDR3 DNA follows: TGTGCCAGCATTGCAGGCTCGTATGGCTACACCTTC.

CDR3 bases: TGCGCCAGCAGCCAAGATCGGGGTTTAGGCAATCAGCCCCAGCATTTT. Its protein is CASSQDRGLGNQPQHF. V and J are TRBV4-1 and TRBJ1-5; the D is unclear. This CDR3 comprises 16 residues. Germline lookup yields CDR1 MGHRA and CDR2 YSYEKL. Between the trimmed V and J ends, which lost 0 bases and 2 bases, there was a span of 11 bases.

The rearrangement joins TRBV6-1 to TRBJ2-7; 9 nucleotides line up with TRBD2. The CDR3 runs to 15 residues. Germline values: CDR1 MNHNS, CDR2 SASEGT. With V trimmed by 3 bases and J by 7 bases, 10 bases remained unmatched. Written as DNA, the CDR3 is TGTGCCAGCAGTGATGATGCGGGAGGGCCGTCGGAGCAGTACTTC. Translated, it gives CASSDDAGGPSEQYF.

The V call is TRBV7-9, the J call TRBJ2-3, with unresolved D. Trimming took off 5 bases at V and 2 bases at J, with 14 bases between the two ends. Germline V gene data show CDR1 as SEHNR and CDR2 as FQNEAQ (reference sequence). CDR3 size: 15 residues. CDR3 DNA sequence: TGTGCCAGCAGCACTACCCTGAGCCCCACAGATACGCAGTATTTT. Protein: CASSTTLSPTDTQYF.

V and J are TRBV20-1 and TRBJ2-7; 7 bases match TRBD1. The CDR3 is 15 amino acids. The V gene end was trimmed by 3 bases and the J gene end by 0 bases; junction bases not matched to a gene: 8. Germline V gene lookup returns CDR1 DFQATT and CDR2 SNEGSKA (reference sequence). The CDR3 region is CSASTGQESSYEQYF. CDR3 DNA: TGCAGTGCTAGTACCGGACAGGAGAGCTCCTACGAGCAGTACTTC.

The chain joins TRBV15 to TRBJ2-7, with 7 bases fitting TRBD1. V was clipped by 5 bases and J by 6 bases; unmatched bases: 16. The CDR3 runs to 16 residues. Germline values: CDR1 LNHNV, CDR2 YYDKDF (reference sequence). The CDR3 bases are TGTGCCACCAGCTCACCCCTGCCGGGACAGCCCACCGAGCAGTACTTC. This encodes CATSSPLPGQPTEQYF.

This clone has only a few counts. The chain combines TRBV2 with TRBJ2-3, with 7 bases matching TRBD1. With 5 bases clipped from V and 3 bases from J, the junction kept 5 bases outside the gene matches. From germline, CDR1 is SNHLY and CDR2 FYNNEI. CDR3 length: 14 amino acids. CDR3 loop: CASSNDRATDTQYF. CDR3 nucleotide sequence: TGTGCCAGCAGTAATGACAGGGCGACAGATACGCAGTATTTT.

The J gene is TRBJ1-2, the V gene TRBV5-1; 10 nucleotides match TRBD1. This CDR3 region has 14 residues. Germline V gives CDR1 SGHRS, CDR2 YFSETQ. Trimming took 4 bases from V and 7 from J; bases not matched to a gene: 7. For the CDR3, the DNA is TGCGCCAGCAGCCCAGATGGGACAGGGGCTGGCTACACCTTC. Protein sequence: CASSPDGTGAGYTF.

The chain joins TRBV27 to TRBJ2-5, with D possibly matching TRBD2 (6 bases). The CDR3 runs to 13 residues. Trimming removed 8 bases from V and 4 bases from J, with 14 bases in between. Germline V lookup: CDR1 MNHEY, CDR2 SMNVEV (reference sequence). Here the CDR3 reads CASGGYGGETQYF. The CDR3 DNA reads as TGTGCCAGCGGGGGTTACGGGGGAGAGACCCAGTACTTC.

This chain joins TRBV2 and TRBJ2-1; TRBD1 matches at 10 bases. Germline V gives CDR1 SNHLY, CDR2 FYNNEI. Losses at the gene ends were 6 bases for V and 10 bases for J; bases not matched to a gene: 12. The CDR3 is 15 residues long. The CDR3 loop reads CASSPDRGQESEQFF. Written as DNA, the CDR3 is TGTGCCAGCAGCCCCGACAGGGGGCAAGAATCAGAGCAGTTCTTC.

For the CDR3, the DNA is TGTGCCAGCAGTTCTAACCCCACTGGGGAGCTGTTTTTT. Translating it yields CASSSNPTGELFF. This chain connects TRBV6-5 to TRBJ2-2; no firm D call. Deletions cut 4 bases from V and 8 bases from J, with 11 bases between. The CDR3 length is 13 residues. Per the germline V gene, CDR1 is MNHEY and CDR2 is SVGAGI.

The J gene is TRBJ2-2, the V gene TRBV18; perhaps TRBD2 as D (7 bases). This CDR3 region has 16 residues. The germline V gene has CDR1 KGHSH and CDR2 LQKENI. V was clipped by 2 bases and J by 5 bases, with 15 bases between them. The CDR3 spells CASSPIGRRGTGELFF. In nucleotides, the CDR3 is TGTGCCAGCTCACCAATCGGGAGGAGGGGGACCGGGGAGCTGTTTTTT.

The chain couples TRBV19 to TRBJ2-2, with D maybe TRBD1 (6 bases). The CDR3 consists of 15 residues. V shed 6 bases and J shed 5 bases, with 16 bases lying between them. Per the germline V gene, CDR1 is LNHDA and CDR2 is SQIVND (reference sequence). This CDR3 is CASRPQGTWTGELFF. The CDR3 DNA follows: TGTGCCAGTAGGCCTCAGGGGACGTGGACCGGGGAGCTGTTTTTT.

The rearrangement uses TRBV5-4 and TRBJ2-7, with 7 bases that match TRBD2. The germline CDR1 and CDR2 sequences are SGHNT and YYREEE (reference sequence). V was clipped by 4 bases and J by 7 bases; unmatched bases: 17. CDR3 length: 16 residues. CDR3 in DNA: TGTGCCAGCAGCACCTCACGGGGGGAAGGACCGGGTGAGCAGTACTTC. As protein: CASSTSRGEGPGEQYF.

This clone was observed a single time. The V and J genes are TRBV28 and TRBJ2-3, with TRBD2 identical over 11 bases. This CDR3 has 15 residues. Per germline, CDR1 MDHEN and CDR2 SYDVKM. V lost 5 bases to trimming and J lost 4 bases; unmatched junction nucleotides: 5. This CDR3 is CASSIAGGPSDTQYF. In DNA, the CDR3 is TGTGCCAGCAGTATAGCGGGAGGGCCATCAGATACGCAGTATTTT.

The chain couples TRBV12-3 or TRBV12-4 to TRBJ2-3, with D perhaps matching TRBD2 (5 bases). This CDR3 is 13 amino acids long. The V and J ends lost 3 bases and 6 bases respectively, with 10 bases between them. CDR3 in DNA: TGTGCCAGCAGTTTTGAGAGGGCCGATACGCAGTATTTT. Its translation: CASSFERADTQYF.

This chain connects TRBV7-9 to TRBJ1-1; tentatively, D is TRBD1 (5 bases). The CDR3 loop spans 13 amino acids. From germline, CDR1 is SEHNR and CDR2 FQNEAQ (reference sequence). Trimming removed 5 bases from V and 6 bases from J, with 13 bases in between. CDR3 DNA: TGTGCCAGCAGCCCGCGGGGGAGGCCTGAAGCTTTCTTT. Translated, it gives CASSPRGRPEAFF.

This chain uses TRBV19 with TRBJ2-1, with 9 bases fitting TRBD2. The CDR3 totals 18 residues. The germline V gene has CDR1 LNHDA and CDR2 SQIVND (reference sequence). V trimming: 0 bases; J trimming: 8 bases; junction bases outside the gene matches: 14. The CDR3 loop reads CASSIDRESGRIPDEQFF. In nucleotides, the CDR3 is TGTGCCAGTAGTATAGATCGGGAAAGCGGGAGGATTCCGGATGAGCAGTTCTTC.

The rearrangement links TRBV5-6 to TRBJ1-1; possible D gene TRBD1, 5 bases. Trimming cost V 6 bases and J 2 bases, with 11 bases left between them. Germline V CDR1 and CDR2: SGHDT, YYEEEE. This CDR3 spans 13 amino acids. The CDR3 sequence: CASTIGGNTEAFF. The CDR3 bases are TGTGCCAGCACAATCGGGGGTAACACTGAAGCTTTCTTT.

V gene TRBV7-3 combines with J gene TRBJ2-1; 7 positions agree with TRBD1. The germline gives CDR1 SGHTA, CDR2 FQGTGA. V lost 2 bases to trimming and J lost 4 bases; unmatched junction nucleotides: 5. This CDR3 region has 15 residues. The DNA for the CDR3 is TGTGCCAGCAGCTTAGGAGGACAGGCATACAATGAGCAGTTCTTC. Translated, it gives CASSLGGQAYNEQFF.

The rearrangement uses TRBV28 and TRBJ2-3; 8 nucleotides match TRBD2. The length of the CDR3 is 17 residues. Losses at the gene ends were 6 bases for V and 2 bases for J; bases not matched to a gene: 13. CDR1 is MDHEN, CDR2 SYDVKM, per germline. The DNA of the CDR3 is TGTGCCAGCAGGACCCACCAGTTAGCGGGGCCCACAGATACGCAGTATTTT. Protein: CASRTHQLAGPTDTQYF.

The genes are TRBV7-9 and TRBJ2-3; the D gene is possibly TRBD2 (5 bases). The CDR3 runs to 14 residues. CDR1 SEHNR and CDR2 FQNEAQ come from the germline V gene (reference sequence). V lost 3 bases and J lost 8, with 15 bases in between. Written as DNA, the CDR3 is TGTGCCAGCAGCTTTGAGTTGGCGGCGGGTACGCAGTATTTT. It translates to CASSFELAAGTQYF.

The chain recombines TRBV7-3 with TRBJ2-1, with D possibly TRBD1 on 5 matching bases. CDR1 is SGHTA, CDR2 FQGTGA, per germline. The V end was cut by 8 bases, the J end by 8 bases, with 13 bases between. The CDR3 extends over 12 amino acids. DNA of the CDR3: TGTGCCAGCTCTGGGGCGAATCATGAGCAGTTCTTC. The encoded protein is CASSGANHEQFF.